The source of this T cell receptor beta chain is a study of graft-versus-host responses after intestinal transplantation. Across the whole study: Every recipient had anti-thymocyte globulin induction and three to four years of tacrolimus plus steroids.

Germline assignment: CDR1 KGHSH and CDR2 LQKENI. The CDR3 is 17 residues long. V shed 3 bases and J shed 1 base, with 18 bases lying between them. Generated by immunoSEQ multiplex PCR, the TCRdb table keeps only in-frame clones and is missing some. The data hold about 41,000 clones, with 90% to 95% observed a single time. Turning to this clone: Its antigen is still unknown.

Sequencing was performed on unstimulated CD8+ T cells sorted from spleen or lymph node cells, taken before transplant. V and J are TRBV18 and TRBJ1-1, with D possibly being TRBD1 (6 bases). The receptor comes from a human donor who was the organ donor for an intestinal transplant. DNA of the CDR3: TGTGCCAGCTCACCCTCGGGGGCTCCTCATTCGAACACTGAAGCTTTCTTT. This encodes CASSPSGAPHSNTEAFF.